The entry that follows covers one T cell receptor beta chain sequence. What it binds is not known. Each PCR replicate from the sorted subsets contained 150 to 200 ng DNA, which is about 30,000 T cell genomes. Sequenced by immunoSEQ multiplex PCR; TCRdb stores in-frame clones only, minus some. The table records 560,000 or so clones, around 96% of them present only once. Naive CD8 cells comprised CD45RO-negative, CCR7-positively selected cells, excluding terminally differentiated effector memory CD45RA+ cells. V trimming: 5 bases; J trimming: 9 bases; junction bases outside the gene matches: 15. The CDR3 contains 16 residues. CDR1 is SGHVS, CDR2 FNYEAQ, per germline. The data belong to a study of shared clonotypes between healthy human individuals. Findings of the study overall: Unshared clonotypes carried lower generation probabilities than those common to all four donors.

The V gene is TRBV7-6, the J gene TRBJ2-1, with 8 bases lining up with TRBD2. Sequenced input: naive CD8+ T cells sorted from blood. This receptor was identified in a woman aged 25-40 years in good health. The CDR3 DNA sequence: TGTGCCAGCAGCGATTACCCGCTAGCGGGCGGCTTTGAGCAGTTCTTC. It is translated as CASSDYPLAGGFEQFF. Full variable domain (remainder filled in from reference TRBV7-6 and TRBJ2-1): GAGVSQSPRYKVTKRGQDVALRCDPISGHVSLYWYRQALGQGPEFLTYFNYEAQQDKSGLPNDRFSAERPEGSISTLTIQRTEQRDSAMYRCASSDYPLAGGFEQFFGPGTRLTVL.